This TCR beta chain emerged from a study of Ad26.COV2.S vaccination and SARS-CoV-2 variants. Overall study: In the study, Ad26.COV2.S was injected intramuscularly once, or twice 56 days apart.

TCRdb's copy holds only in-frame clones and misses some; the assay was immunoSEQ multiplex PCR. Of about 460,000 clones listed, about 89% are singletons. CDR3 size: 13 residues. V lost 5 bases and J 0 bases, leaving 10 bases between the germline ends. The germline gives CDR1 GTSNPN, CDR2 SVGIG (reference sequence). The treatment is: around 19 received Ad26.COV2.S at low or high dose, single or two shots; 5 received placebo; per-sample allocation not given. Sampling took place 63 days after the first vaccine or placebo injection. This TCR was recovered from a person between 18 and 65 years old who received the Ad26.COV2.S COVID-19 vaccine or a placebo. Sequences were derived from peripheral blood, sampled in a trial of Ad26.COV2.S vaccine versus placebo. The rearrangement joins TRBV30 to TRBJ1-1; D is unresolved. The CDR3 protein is CAWSHGMNTEAFF. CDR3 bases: TGTGCCTGGTCTCACGGGATGAACACTGAAGCTTTCTTT.